Below, 21 T cell receptor beta chains from the same sample are listed, as sequenced in a study of blood T cell repertoires in COVID-19. Here immunoSEQ multiplex PCR was the method, and the copy in TCRdb shows in-frame clones only, minus some. The sample has some 97,000 clones, around four fifths seen once. The sequenced material came from peripheral blood. All receptors derive from a man in his fifties or sixties with active or convalescent COVID-19.

The V and J genes are TRBV5-4 and TRBJ1-2; D is perhaps TRBD1 (6 bases). The germline CDR1 and CDR2 sequences are SGHNT and YYREEE (reference sequence). CDR3 length: 14 residues. Trimming took 4 bases from V and 2 from J, leaving 12 bases between them. Written as DNA, the CDR3 is TGTGCCAGCAGCCGAGAGCAGGGGAACTATGGCTACACCTTC. Its translation: CASSREQGNYGYTF.

The rearrangement joins TRBV6-1 to TRBJ2-7; D might be TRBD1 (5 bases). This CDR3 has 13 amino acids. Germline V gene sequence: CDR1 MNHNS, CDR2 SASEGT. The ends were cut back, 7 bases at V and 4 bases at J, with 14 bases in the middle. CDR3 coding DNA: TGTGCCAGCACCCCAGGGTCCTCATACGAGCAGTACTTC. Amino acids: CASTPGSSYEQYF.

This clone appeared a single time. V and J are TRBV15 and TRBJ2-7; 8 bases are shared with TRBD2. The V segment lost 0 bases and the J segment 4 bases; nucleotides outside the gene matches: 5. Germline values: CDR1 LNHNV, CDR2 YYDKDF (reference sequence). The CDR3 has 15 residues. The CDR3 DNA sequence: TGTGCCACCAGCAGAGAAAGCGGGAGAGGATACGAGCAGTACTTC. It is translated as CATSRESGRGYEQYF.

This chain uses TRBV5-1 with TRBJ1-1, with 8 bases identical to TRBD1. Germline CDR1 reads SGHRS; CDR2 reads YFSETQ. There are 14 residues in the CDR3. V lost 1 base and J lost 6; bases outside the gene matches: 5. This CDR3 reads CASSLTGTGAEAFF. The DNA of the CDR3 is TGCGCCAGCAGCTTGACCGGGACAGGTGCTGAAGCTTTCTTT. Combining the CDR3 with reference TRBV5-1 and TRBJ1-1 gives the whole variable domain KAGVTQTPRYLIKTRGQQVTLSCSPISGHRSVSWYQQTPGQGLQFLFEYFSETQRNKGNFPGRFSGRQFSNSRSEMNVSTLELGDSALYLCASSLTGTGAEAFFGQGTRLTVV.

The gene calls are TRBV7-9 and TRBJ2-1; the match to TRBD2 covers 9 bases. The CDR3 is 15 amino acids. The germline V gene has CDR1 SEHNR and CDR2 FQNEAQ (reference sequence). Losses at the gene ends were 3 bases for V and 5 bases for J; bases not matched to a gene: 5. Written as DNA, the CDR3 is TGTGCCAGCAGCTTTCCGGGACTAGCCCACAATGAGCAGTTCTTC. This codes for CASSFPGLAHNEQFF.

V is TRBV4-1 and J is TRBJ2-7; D unclear. This CDR3 contains 18 residues. V was pared by 4 bases and J by 0 bases, with 22 bases between. Per the germline V gene, CDR1 is MGHRA and CDR2 is YSYEKL. This chain's CDR3 is CASSPRGALAVSSYEQYF. The CDR3 coding sequence is TGCGCCAGCAGCCCCCGTGGAGCCCTGGCGGTTAGCTCCTACGAGCAGTACTTC.

This clone has just one count. Germline and junction disagree at one end, which may indicate a read error. The chain couples TRBV7-7 to TRBJ2-5, with 10 positions matching TRBD1. Germline V gene sequence: CDR1 SSHAT, CDR2 FNYEAQ (reference sequence). The CDR3 runs to 15 residues. The CDR3 DNA sequence: TGTGCTAGCAGCTTAGGGACAGGGGAACAAGAGACCCAGTACTTC. The encoded protein is CASSLGTGEQETQYF.

The chain links TRBV3-1 (or the pseudogene TRBV3-2) to TRBJ2-7, with 7 positions matching TRBD2. Germline CDR1 LGHDT, CDR2 YNNKEL (reference sequence). V shed 1 base, J shed 2 bases, and the junction held 5 bases outside the gene matches. This CDR3 contains 15 residues. CDR3 in amino acids: CASSQGGGRAYEQYF. CDR3 sequence (DNA): TGTGCCAGCAGCCAAGGGGGGGGAAGGGCCTACGAGCAGTACTTC.

The rearrangement links TRBV10-2 to TRBJ1-1, with D hard to call. Per the germline V gene, CDR1 is WSHSY and CDR2 is SAAADI. Trimming took off 5 bases at V and 5 bases at J, with 12 bases between the two ends. The CDR3 spans 13 residues. As DNA, the CDR3 is TGCGCCAGCAGTCTCGGGGTGGCGACTGAAGCTTTCTTT. Translation: CASSLGVATEAFF.

A remark on this clone: Its ends do not fully match the called genes, so a read error is possible. The chain carries TRBV12-3 or TRBV12-4 and TRBJ2-7; maybe TRBD2 (6 bases). This CDR3 contains 13 residues. The CDR3 DNA reads TGTGCCAGCAGTCCGTCCGGGACTCCCATCCCGATCTTC. Translated: CASSPSGTPIPIF.

The rearrangement joins TRBV18 to TRBJ1-1; 7 bases are shared with TRBD1. CDR1 and CDR2 (germline): KGHSH, LQKENI. With 6 bases clipped from V and 11 bases from J, the junction kept 9 bases outside the gene matches. CDR3 size: 12 residues. The CDR3 DNA reads as TGTGCCAGCTCCCCTGACAGGGTGGTTGCTTTCTTT. Translated: CASSPDRVVAFF.

This chain links TRBV4-1 with TRBJ2-1; 8 nucleotides align to TRBD1. V was pared by 1 base and J by 7 bases, with 3 bases of the junction left unmatched. This CDR3 region has 14 residues. Germline assignment: CDR1 MGHRA and CDR2 YSYEKL. CDR3 DNA: TGCGCCAGCAGCCAAGGACAGGGGCCGAATGAGCAGTTCTTC. It translates to CASSQGQGPNEQFF.

This chain uses TRBV7-9 with TRBJ2-7; D call uncertain. This CDR3 spans 12 amino acids. From germline, CDR1 is SEHNR and CDR2 FQNEAQ (reference sequence). The V and J ends lost 5 bases and 11 bases respectively, with 16 bases between them. CDR3 amino acids: CASSHTPDRKYF. CDR3 coding DNA: TGTGCCAGCAGCCATACGCCAGATCGAAAGTACTTC.

The chain combines TRBV28 with TRBJ2-5; unclear D gene. V lost 2 bases and J lost 5, with 15 bases in between. Germline V lookup: CDR1 MDHEN, CDR2 SYDVKM. This CDR3 region has 15 residues. The CDR3, as DNA: TGTGCCAGCAGTTTAGCTGGCGCAGGTCGGGAGACCCAGTACTTC. Its translation: CASSLAGAGRETQYF.

This chain joins TRBV14 and TRBJ1-6; unclear D gene. The CDR3 length is 18 residues. V shed 4 bases and J shed 0 bases, with 16 bases lying between them. Germline loops: CDR1 SGHDN, CDR2 FVKESK. The CDR3 DNA follows: TGTGCCAGCAGCCGGGCCTGGCAGATCAACTCCTATAATTCACCCCTCCACTTT. Its protein product is CASSRAWQINSYNSPLHF.

The rearrangement joins TRBV18 to TRBJ2-6, with 9 bases lining up with TRBD1. V lost 1 base and J lost 0; bases outside the gene matches: 1. Germline loops: CDR1 KGHSH, CDR2 LQKENI. The CDR3 contains 17 residues. The CDR3 reads CASSPLQGASGANVLTF. In nucleotides, the CDR3 is TGTGCCAGCTCACCACTACAGGGGGCCTCTGGGGCCAACGTCCTGACTTTC.

This clone was detected only a few times. The chain recombines TRBV7-3 with TRBJ2-7; TRBD2 matches 9 bases. J was trimmed by 2 bases and V by 3 bases; bases with no gene match: 2. Germline V gene lookup returns CDR1 SGHTA and CDR2 FQGTGA. This CDR3 region has 14 residues. The CDR3 nucleotides read TGTGCCAGCAGCTTGACTAGCGGCGCCTACGAGCAGTACTTC. Translating gives CASSLTSGAYEQYF.

This rearrangement joins TRBV3-1 (or the pseudogene TRBV3-2) to TRBJ2-1; 7 bases align to TRBD2. In germline, CDR1 is LGHDT, CDR2 YNNKEL (reference sequence). After removal of 1 base from V and 8 bases from J, the junction contained 14 bases not matched to a gene. This CDR3 spans 17 amino acids. The CDR3 DNA reads as TGTGCCAGCAGCCAAGGGACGGAAGCGGGAACGACGCATGAGCAGTTCTTC. This sequence encodes CASSQGTEAGTTHEQFF.

This chain links TRBV10-1 with TRBJ2-3; 8 nucleotides align to TRBD2. V lost 4 bases, J lost 2 bases, and 5 bases stayed unmatched. The CDR3 is 15 amino acids. Looked up from germline, CDR1 is WNHNN and CDR2 is SYGVQD (reference sequence). The CDR3 region is CASSVAGPDTDTQYF. As DNA, the CDR3 is TGCGCCAGCAGTGTAGCGGGACCTGACACAGATACGCAGTATTTT.

The rearrangement uses TRBV19 and TRBJ2-1; maybe TRBD2 (6 bases). CDR3 size: 13 residues. V was clipped by 0 bases and J by 9 bases, with 9 bases between them. Germline CDR1 is LNHDA and CDR2 is SQIVND (reference sequence). CDR3 sequence reads: CASSIEPEGEQFF. CDR3 DNA: TGTGCCAGTAGTATAGAACCGGAGGGTGAGCAGTTCTTC.

This chain joins TRBV7-9 and TRBJ1-1; D is possibly TRBD1 (5 bases). The V end was cut by 11 bases, the J end by 1 base, with 8 bases between. Germline V CDR1 and CDR2: SEHNR, FQNEAQ (reference sequence). This CDR3 is built from 11 residues. The CDR3 sequence: CAGGGNTEAFF. DNA of the CDR3: TGTGCCGGCGGGGGGAACACTGAAGCTTTCTTT.